This T cell receptor beta chain came from a study of T cells in tumors after PD-1 blockade. About the research overall: Treatment was either pembrolizumab 200 mg every 3 weeks or cemiplimab 350 mg every 2 weeks. Some patients also took daily vismodegib 150 mg during anti-PD-1 treatment.

CDR1 is MNHEY and CDR2 is SMNVEV in the germline V gene (reference sequence). This CDR3 comprises 17 residues. The trim removed 5 bases at V and 4 bases at J, leaving 11 bases unmatched. Profiled with immunoSEQ multiplex PCR; TCRdb holds only in-frame clones, not every one. The top ten hold 25% of the sample, which has 15,000 or so clones, roughly 82% seen once. The receptor was derived from a human donor with basal cell carcinoma. This rearrangement joins TRBV27 to TRBJ2-5; 12 nucleotides agree with TRBD1. The source was PBMCs, collected after anti-PD-1 treatment. The CDR3 is CASSPSPGQGASETQYF. Written as DNA, the CDR3 is TGTGCCAGCAGTCCATCTCCGGGACAGGGGGCTTCAGAGACCCAGTACTTC.